Listed below are T cell receptor beta chains from one sample, sequenced in a study of blood T cells in healthy people across ages. Via MiXCR, TCRdb re-called the 5' RACE reads, giving one row per CDR3 protein. The data hold 1.5 million to 2 million distinct CDR3 sequences, with 25% to 30% observed a single time. Sequenced material: blood. Source of these receptors: a woman aged 25-40 years in good health. Each CDR3 is given with its conserved first and last residue. Fields, in order: J gene, clone size, V gene, D gene, CDR3 DNA, CDR3 protein. A D gene is named only where the DNA matches it firmly. For some rows the clone size is stated as once, few or many, or as a class when expanded; others skip it.

TRBJ2-7	few	TRBV2	TRBD1	TGTGCCAGCAATAGCGGTCCCACAGGGGGGCCCTACGAGCAGTACTTC	CASNSGPTGGPYEQYF
TRBJ1-1	few	TRBV29-1	NA	TGCAGCGTCGCGACAGACACTGAAGCTTTCTTT	CSVATDTEAFF
TRBJ1-2	NA	TRBV28	NA	TGTGCCAGCAGTTTTGGGTCAGGGGTCGGCTACACCTTC	CASSFGSGVGYTF
TRBJ1-1	few	TRBV2	NA	TGTGCCAGCGGCGCTGAATCCGGCACTGAAGCTTTCTTT	CASGAESGTEAFF
TRBJ2-5	NA	TRBV6-2/TRBV6-3	NA	TGTGCCAGCAGTTACATAGAGACCCAGTACTTC	CASSYIETQYF
TRBJ1-2	few	TRBV6-6	NA	TGTGCCAGCAGTTACATAGGCGGGGGAGACTATGGCTACACCTTC	CASSYIGGGDYGYTF
TRBJ2-1	many	TRBV20-1	NA	TGCAGTGCCCCGAGGGGGTCCTACAATGAGCAGTTCTTC	CSAPRGSYNEQFF
TRBJ1-3	NA	TRBV20-1	NA	TGCAGTGCACCCAGAAGGGGCGGGGGAAACACCATATATTTT	CSAPRRGGGNTIYF
TRBJ2-3	NA	TRBV6-5	NA	TGTGCCAGCAGTTGGCCCAGGGGGAGCGGAGGGGCGGGCACAGATACGCAGTATTTT	CASSWPRGSGGAGTDTQYF
TRBJ2-5	NA	TRBV20-1	NA	TGCAGTGCTAGAGAGGTGGGAAAAGAGCAGTACTTC	CSAREVGKEQYF
TRBJ2-7	NA	TRBV20-1	TRBD2	TGCAGTGCTAGAGATGAGAGCGGGGGGTTCTACGAGCAGTACTTC	CSARDESGGFYEQYF
TRBJ2-1	NA	TRBV29-1	NA	TGCAGCGTTGGTGTCGATTACAATGAGCAGTTCTTC	CSVGVDYNEQFF
TRBJ1-1	few	TRBV11-3	NA	TGTGCCAGCAGCTTTGATCCGGGTACTGAAGCTTTCTTT	CASSFDPGTEAFF
TRBJ2-7	many	TRBV7-3	TRBD2	TGTGCCAGCAGCCTCACTAGCGTCGGGGAGCAGTACTTC	CASSLTSVGEQYF
TRBJ2-5	many	TRBV10-3	TRBD2	TGTGCCATCAGTGACGCTAGCGGGGGGGAGACCCAGTACTTC	CAISDASGGETQYF
TRBJ1-2	NA	TRBV19	NA	TGTGCCAGTAGGGGCGGAGGCGTTCGCTATGGCTACACCTTC	CASRGGGVRYGYTF
TRBJ2-3	NA	TRBV2	NA	TGTGCCAGCAGCCAATCCCGGGTCTACACAGATACGCAGTATTTT	CASSQSRVYTDTQYF
TRBJ2-5	few	TRBV29-1	NA	TGCAGCGTTTCGGAGCTAGAGACCCAGTACTTC	CSVSELETQYF
TRBJ1-5	NA	TRBV12-3/TRBV12-4	NA	TGTGCCAGCAGTTTAACCTCTACGCAGCATTTT	CASSLTSTQHF
TRBJ1-6	NA	TRBV7-2	NA	TGTGCCAGCAGCCCAGAAGGGACCGGGTTTAGGTCACCCCTCCACTTT	CASSPEGTGFRSPLHF
TRBJ1-6	NA	TRBV5-1	TRBD1	TGCGCCAGCAGCTTCCAGGGGGCAGGTTCACCCCTCCACTTT	CASSFQGAGSPLHF
TRBJ2-7	many	TRBV28	TRBD2	TGTGCCGGCGGACCTAGCGGGGGAACCTACGAGCAGTACTTC	CAGGPSGGTYEQYF
TRBJ2-5	many	TRBV7-8	NA	TGTGCCAGCAGCTTAAAGGGCGACCAGTACTTC	CASSLKGDQYF